Presented here are 24 T cell receptor beta chains from one specimen sequenced in a study of spatial heterogeneity in lung cancer. The sample's time point: blood at routine non-recurrence follow-up after resection. Sequencing covered unsorted whole RNA taken from tumor, nontumor lung or frozen PBMC. TCRdb used MiXCR to reprocess the 5' RACE reads, holding one entry per CDR3 protein. The sample includes under 30,000 distinct CDR3 sequences, 6% of them seen just once. Sequenced material: PBMCs, taken at follow-up. Every receptor here comes from a male donor with early-stage non-small cell lung cancer.

The table lists this clonotype with a few counts. The V gene is TRBV13, the J gene TRBJ2-7; perhaps D is TRBD1 or TRBD2 (5 bases each). Germline CDR1 and CDR2: PRHDT and FYEKMQ (reference sequence). Trimming pared 4 bases from V and 1 base from J, leaving 11 bases between. The CDR3 has 14 amino acids. The DNA of the CDR3 is TGTGCCAGCAGCTGGGGGTCGAGGTCCTACGAGCAGTACTTC. Encoded protein: CASSWGSRSYEQYF. Full variable domain (rest looked up from reference TRBV13 and TRBJ2-7): AAGVIQSPRHLIKEKRETATLKCYPIPRHDTVYWYQQGPGQDPQFLISFYEKMQSDKGSIPDRFSAQQFSDYHSELNMSSLELGDSALYFCASSWGSRSYEQYFGPGTRLTVT.

This clonotype was found many times. The rearrangement links TRBV6-6 to TRBJ1-5; D uncertain. CDR1 and CDR2 from the germline V gene are MNHNY and SVGAGI (reference sequence). This CDR3 contains 13 residues. V was shortened by 1 base and J by 5 bases, with 6 bases between the two germline ends. The CDR3 region is CASSYYADQPQHF. DNA of the CDR3: TGTGCCAGCAGTTACTACGCGGATCAGCCCCAGCATTTT.

The table lists this clonotype with a few counts. This rearrangement joins TRBV3-2 to TRBJ2-2; TRBD2, as called in the table, went unchecked against the DNA. TRBV3-2 has pseudogene status. The CDR3 extends over 17 amino acids. CDR3 sequence: CASSQELASGFAGELFF. The CDR3 DNA sequence: TGTGCCAGCAGCCAAGAGTTGGCTAGCGGGTTTGCCGGGGAGCTGTTTTTT.

This clonotype was picked up many times. The rearrangement joins TRBV5-5 to TRBJ2-1; D remains unclear. Between the trimmed V and J ends, which lost 4 bases and 1 base, there was a span of 6 bases. The CDR3 loop spans 13 amino acids. Germline V gene sequence: CDR1 SGHKS, CDR2 YYEKEE (reference sequence). The CDR3, as DNA: TGTGCCAGCAGCGCTCGGTCCTACAATGAGCAGTTCTTC. This codes for CASSARSYNEQFF.

This chain uses TRBV7-2 with TRBJ2-5; TRBD2 matches at 8 bases. V shed 5 bases and J 4 bases; nucleotides not matched to a gene: 6. Germline V gene lookup returns CDR1 SGHTA and CDR2 FQGNSA. The CDR3 has 14 residues. The CDR3 DNA sequence: TGTGCCAGCAGCAAGCGGACTAGCTCAGAGACCCAGTACTTC. Residues: CASSKRTSSETQYF.

This clonotype was recorded at least ten times. This chain links TRBV10-3 with TRBJ2-3, with 12 bases matching TRBD2. V gave up 4 bases and J gave up 5 bases; unmatched junction bases: 7. Germline V CDR1 and CDR2: ENHRY, SYGVKD. The CDR3 extends over 16 amino acids. The CDR3 DNA is TGTGCCATCAGTGGGACTAGCGGGACGCCGGGAGATACGCAGTATTTT. Translated, it gives CAISGTSGTPGDTQYF.

This clonotype was seen many times. This chain uses TRBV7-2 with TRBJ2-1; D gene ambiguous. This CDR3 contains 13 residues. The ends were cut back, 4 bases at V and 3 bases at J, with 7 bases in the middle. Per germline, CDR1 SGHTA and CDR2 FQGNSA. Here the CDR3 reads CASSSQYYNEQFF. CDR3 DNA sequence: TGTGCCAGCAGCTCCCAGTACTACAATGAGCAGTTCTTC. Supplemented by reference TRBV7-2 and TRBJ2-1, the full variable domain reads GAGVSQSPSNKVTEKGKDVELRCDPISGHTALYWYRQSLGQGLEFLIYFQGNSAPDKSGLPSDRFSAERTGGSVSTLTIQRTQQEDSAVYLCASSSQYYNEQFFGPGTRLTVL.

This clonotype was found many times. This chain uses TRBV2 with TRBJ2-7; tentatively, D is TRBD2 (7 bases). The CDR3 runs to 11 residues. V was trimmed by 11 bases and J by 3 bases, leaving 11 bases between them. Germline-derived CDR1 and CDR2 are SNHLY and FYNNEI. The CDR3, as DNA: TGTGCCGGGGGGGGCAACTACGAGCAGTACTTC. Protein product: CAGGGNYEQYF.

There are many counts of this clonotype. The chain joins TRBV5-1 to TRBJ1-1; a weak D match, TRBD1 (6 bases). In germline, CDR1 is SGHRS, CDR2 YFSETQ. This CDR3 has 14 residues. Trimming took 4 bases from V and 0 from J, leaving 10 bases between them. The CDR3 sequence: CASSATGMNTEAFF. The CDR3 DNA reads TGCGCCAGCAGCGCAACAGGGATGAACACTGAAGCTTTCTTT.

This clonotype was observed many times. The chain has TRBV6-2 or TRBV6-3 and TRBJ1-6; D not certain. The CDR3 length is 11 residues. Trimming shortened V by 5 bases and J by 13 bases, and 9 bases separated the two germline ends. The germline gives CDR1 MNHEY, CDR2 SVGEGT. The CDR3 DNA reads as TGTGCCAGCAGTCCCCGAGGGCCCCTCCACTTT. This sequence encodes CASSPRGPLHF.

This clonotype appeared many times. The CDR3 is CASSHRGGPSGNTIYF. The CDR3, as DNA: TGTGCCAGCAGCCACCGTGGGGGGCCCTCTGGAAACACCATATATTTT. This rearrangement joins TRBV3-1 to TRBJ1-3, with D perhaps TRBD1 (6 bases). The CDR3 is 16 amino acids. V was trimmed by 3 bases and J by 0 bases, leaving 12 bases between them. CDR1 is LGHDT and CDR2 is YNNKEL in the germline V gene (reference sequence).

This clonotype was counted many times. The genes are TRBV4-3 and TRBJ1-1; D is unclear. Per the germline V gene, CDR1 is LGHNA and CDR2 is YSLEER. The CDR3 is 14 amino acids. Trimming took 5 bases from V and 1 from J, leaving 11 bases between them. In DNA form, the CDR3 reads TGCGCCAGCAGCTCCCGGACGGGGAACACTGAAGCTTTCTTT. Protein: CASSSRTGNTEAFF.

This clonotype was seen many times. The rearrangement uses TRBV27 and TRBJ1-1; D unresolved. In germline, CDR1 is MNHEY, CDR2 SMNVEV (reference sequence). The CDR3 is made up of 14 amino acids. With 8 bases removed from V and 0 bases from J, the gap between germline ends came to 13 bases. In nucleotides, the CDR3 is TGTGCCAGCGCCTTGTCCCGAGTGAACACTGAAGCTTTCTTT. Translated: CASALSRVNTEAFF.

This clonotype was seen many times. The V gene is TRBV20-1, the J gene TRBJ2-3; 10 bases agree with TRBD2. CDR1 DFQATT and CDR2 SNEGSKA come from the germline V gene (reference sequence). CDR3 length: 14 amino acids. V lost 4 bases to trimming and J lost 7 bases; unmatched junction nucleotides: 8. The CDR3 DNA sequence: TGCAGTGCTATGGCCGGGACTAGCGTAAATACGCAGTATTTT. Translation: CSAMAGTSVNTQYF.

This clonotype was observed many times. The J gene is TRBJ1-1, the V gene TRBV7-9; no reliable D call. The CDR3 consists of 14 residues. CDR1 and CDR2 from the germline V gene are SEHNR and FQNEAQ (reference sequence). V lost 5 bases and J lost 1, with 11 bases in between. The CDR3 loop is CASSPWTGNTEAFF. CDR3 in DNA: TGTGCCAGCAGCCCGTGGACGGGGAACACTGAAGCTTTCTTT. Full variable domain (rest looked up from reference TRBV7-9 and TRBJ1-1): DTGVSQNPRHKITKRGQNVTFRCDPISEHNRLYWYRQTLGQGPEFLTYFQNEAQLEKSRLLSDRFSAERPKGSFSTLEIQRTEQGDSAMYLCASSPWTGNTEAFFGQGTRLTVV.

This clonotype was seen ten or more times. The chain has TRBV19 and TRBJ2-7; 9 nucleotides align to TRBD1. The CDR3 consists of 13 residues. Germline trimming cut 5 bases from V and 6 bases from J; bases unmatched to any gene: 5. Germline V gene lookup returns CDR1 LNHDA and CDR2 SQIVND (reference sequence). CDR3 in amino acids: CASSDRGDREQYV. The CDR3 DNA sequence: TGTGCCAGTAGTGACAGGGGGGACCGCGAGCAGTACGTC.

This clonotype was recorded at least ten times. J is TRBJ1-2 and V is TRBV7-2; D is possibly TRBD1 (5 bases). The CDR3 length is 14 residues. Germline V gene lookup returns CDR1 SGHTA and CDR2 FQGNSA. Trimming removed 4 bases at V and 6 bases at J, with 15 bases between. CDR3 sequence reads: CASSSRDLRHGYTF. The CDR3 bases are TGTGCCAGCAGCTCCCGGGACCTCAGGCATGGCTACACCTTC.

The chain links TRBV20-1 to TRBJ1-5; 9 bases align to TRBD1. Germline V CDR1 and CDR2: DFQATT, SNEGSKA (reference sequence). With 3 bases clipped from V and 2 bases from J, the junction kept 5 bases outside the gene matches. This CDR3 region has 15 residues. CDR3 in DNA: TGCAGTGCTAGCCCTAGGACAGGGGGCAATCAGCCCCAGCATTTT. Amino acid sequence: CSASPRTGGNQPQHF.

This clonotype was found many times. This rearrangement joins TRBV12-3 or TRBV12-4 to TRBJ1-4; D is unclear. The CDR3 has 12 residues. The V end was cut by 5 bases, the J end by 11 bases, with 12 bases between. CDR3 coding DNA: TGTGCCAGCAGTCCCCCATCCGGTAAACTGTTTTTT. Protein sequence: CASSPPSGKLFF.

The chain employs TRBV6-2 or TRBV6-3 and TRBJ2-7; D is perhaps TRBD1 (5 bases). The CDR3 is made up of 15 amino acids. Per the germline V gene, CDR1 is MNHEY and CDR2 is SVGEGT. With 2 bases removed from V and 3 bases from J, the gap between germline ends came to 14 bases. This CDR3 is CASSYGAETLYEQYF. The CDR3 region has the DNA TGTGCCAGCAGTTACGGGGCGGAGACCCTCTACGAGCAGTACTTC.

This clonotype was found many times. The V call is TRBV12-3 or TRBV12-4, the J call TRBJ1-4, with D hard to call. The CDR3 has 12 amino acids. Trimming took off 7 bases at V and 4 bases at J, with 7 bases between the two ends. CDR3 in amino acids: CASTPDNEKLFF. DNA of the CDR3: TGTGCCAGCACCCCAGATAATGAAAAACTGTTTTTT.

Ten or more counts support this clonotype. This chain connects TRBV27 to TRBJ1-4, with D possibly matching TRBD1 (5 bases). V shed 2 bases and J shed 9 bases, with 16 bases lying between them. The CDR3 is 15 amino acids. Germline V gene lookup returns CDR1 MNHEY and CDR2 SMNVEV (reference sequence). CDR3 nucleotide sequence: TGTGCCAGCAGTTTAGTAGGCAGGGAAAGGAAAAAACTGTTTTTT. Its protein is CASSLVGRERKKLFF.

The rearrangement joins TRBV21-1 to TRBJ2-1; the D call TRBD1 from the table was never checked on the DNA. TRBV21-1 is assigned pseudogene status. This CDR3 has 18 residues. In nucleotides, the CDR3 is TGTGCCAGCAGCCCCCGGGACAGGGGGAAATTGGGAGACAATGAGCAGTTCTTC. Amino acids: CASSPRDRGKLGDNEQFF.

This clonotype was detected only a few times. The genes are TRBV5-6 and TRBJ1-1, with TRBD1 matching 8 bases. Looked up from germline, CDR1 is SGHDT and CDR2 is YYEEEE. The CDR3 is 14 amino acids. J was trimmed by 10 bases and V by 2 bases; bases with no gene match: 10. CDR3 protein: CASSFGTGKASAFF. The CDR3 bases are TGTGCCAGCAGCTTCGGGACAGGCAAGGCTTCAGCTTTCTTT.